This T cell receptor beta chain originates from a study of blood T cell repertoires in COVID-19. Study background: COVID-19 samples from acute and convalescent phases originated in the United States, Italy and Spain.

The germline V gene encodes CDR1 GTSNPN and CDR2 SVGIG (reference sequence). Trimming cost V 0 bases and J 4 bases, with 13 bases left between them. The CDR3 runs 14 residues. Original data processing: The authors estimated nucleated cell counts from reference gene primer amplification. Clones were sequenced by immunoSEQ multiplex PCR, and TCRdb holds only the in-frame ones, with some missing. That table supplies the V and J calls and clone size; D and trimming were determined from the DNA. The repertoire holds over 100,000 clones, with 82% as singletons. The sequencing input was peripheral blood. This chain links TRBV30 with TRBJ2-7; tentatively, D is TRBD2 (5 bases). This clonotype was sampled from a man between 70 and 80 years old with acute or convalescent COVID-19. This CDR3 is CAWSVPGNKYEQYF. CDR3 DNA sequence: TGTGCCTGGAGTGTACCCGGGAATAAGTACGAGCAGTACTTC.